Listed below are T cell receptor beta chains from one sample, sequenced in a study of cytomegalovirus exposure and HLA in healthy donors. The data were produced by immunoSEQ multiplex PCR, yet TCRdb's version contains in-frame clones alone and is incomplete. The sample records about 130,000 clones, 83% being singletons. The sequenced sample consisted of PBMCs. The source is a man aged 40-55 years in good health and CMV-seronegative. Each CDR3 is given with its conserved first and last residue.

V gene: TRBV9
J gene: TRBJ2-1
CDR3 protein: CASSVASSGHNEQFF

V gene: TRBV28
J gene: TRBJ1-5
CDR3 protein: CASILQGGHQPQHF

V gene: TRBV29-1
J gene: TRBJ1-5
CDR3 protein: CSVGQGMNQPQHF

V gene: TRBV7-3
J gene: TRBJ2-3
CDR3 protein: CASSSGVSRGGADTQYF

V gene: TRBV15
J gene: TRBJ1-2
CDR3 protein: CATTEGSRRGYTF

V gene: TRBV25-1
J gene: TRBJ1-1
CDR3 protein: CASSDETVNTEAFF

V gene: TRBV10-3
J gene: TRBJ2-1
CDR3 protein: CAISGQGTYNEQFF

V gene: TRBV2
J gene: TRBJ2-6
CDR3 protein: CASSGAGLGRGANVLTF

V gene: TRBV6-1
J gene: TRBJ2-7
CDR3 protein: CASIGDRSYEQYF

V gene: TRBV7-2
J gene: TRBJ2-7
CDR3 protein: CASSPRYSGVSYEQYF

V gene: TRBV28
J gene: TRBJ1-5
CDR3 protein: CASFEANQPQHF

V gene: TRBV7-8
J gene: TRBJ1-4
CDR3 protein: CASSLEGGAQGFEKLFF

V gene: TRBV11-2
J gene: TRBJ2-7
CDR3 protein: CASSFSGLAGDEQYF

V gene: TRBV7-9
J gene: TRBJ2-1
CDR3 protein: CASSLEQDSVGYNEQFF

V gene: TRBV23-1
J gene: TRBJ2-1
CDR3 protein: CASSQSYGGNEQFF

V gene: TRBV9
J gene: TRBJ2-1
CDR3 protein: CASSVGPSGSNYNEQFF

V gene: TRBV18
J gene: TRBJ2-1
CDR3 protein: CASSPGARNEQFF

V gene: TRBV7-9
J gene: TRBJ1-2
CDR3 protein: CASSLAISWNYGYTF

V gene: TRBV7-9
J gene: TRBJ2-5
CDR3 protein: CASSRAQGPTETQYF

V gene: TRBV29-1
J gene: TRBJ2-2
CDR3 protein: CSARTWRESNTGELFF

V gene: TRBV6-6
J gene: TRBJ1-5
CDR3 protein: CASNQGADQPQHF

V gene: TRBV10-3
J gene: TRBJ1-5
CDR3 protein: CAIKAGADPNQPQHF

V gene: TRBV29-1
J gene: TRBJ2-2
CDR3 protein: CSVIQGAANTGELFF

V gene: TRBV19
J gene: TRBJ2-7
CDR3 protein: CASRWVLAGGPYEQYF

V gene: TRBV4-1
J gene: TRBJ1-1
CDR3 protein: CASSKGALNTEAFF

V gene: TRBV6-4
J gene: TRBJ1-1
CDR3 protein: CASSRDRGKGAFF

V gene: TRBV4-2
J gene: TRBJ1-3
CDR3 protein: CASSPGTVSGNTIYF

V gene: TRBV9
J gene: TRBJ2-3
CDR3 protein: CASSPSGGAVDTQYF

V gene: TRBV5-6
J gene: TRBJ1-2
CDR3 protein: CASSLHGRGGLTF

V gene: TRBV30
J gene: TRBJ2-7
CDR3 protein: CAWSVDRGSSYEQYF

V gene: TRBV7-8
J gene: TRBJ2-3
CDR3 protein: CASSLRGPRTSGGGSTDTQYF

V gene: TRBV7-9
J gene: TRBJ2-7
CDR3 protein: CSSSSPGSYEQYF

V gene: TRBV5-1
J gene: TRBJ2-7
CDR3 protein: CASSPTGQGAYEQYF

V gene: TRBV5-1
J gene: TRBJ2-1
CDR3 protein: CASSITFPYNEQFF

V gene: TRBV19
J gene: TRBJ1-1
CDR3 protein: CASSTAPLNTEAFF

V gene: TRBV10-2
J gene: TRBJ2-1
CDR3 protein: CASSSREGDHNEQFF

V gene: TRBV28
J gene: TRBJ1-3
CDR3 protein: CASSLGGGSGNTIYF

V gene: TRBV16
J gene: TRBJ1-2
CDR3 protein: CASTADRGRLSGYTF

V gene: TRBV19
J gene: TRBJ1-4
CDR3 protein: CASSRGGEGEKLFF

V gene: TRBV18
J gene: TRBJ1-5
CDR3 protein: CASSPNRGNQPQHF

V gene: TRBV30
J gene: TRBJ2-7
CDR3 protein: CAWSSGDREYEQYF

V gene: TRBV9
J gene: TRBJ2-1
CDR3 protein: CASSVRTGGYEQFF

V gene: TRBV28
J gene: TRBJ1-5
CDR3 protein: CASRTPGQGESGPQHF